The rows below give T cell receptor beta chains drawn from one sample of a study of blood T cell repertoires in COVID-19. Some clones are missing from TCRdb's copy, which holds only in-frame ones; the method was immunoSEQ multiplex PCR. Counted here are some 50,000 clones, approximately 90% occurring once; the ten biggest clones make up 5.5% to 8%. The sequenced sample was peripheral blood. These receptors all stem from a man aged 35-49 years with acute or convalescent COVID-19. Both conserved end residues are part of each CDR3. A D gene is named only where the DNA matches it firmly. Size tells how often a clone was seen (once, few, many) or the class of an expanded clone, and some rows leave it out.

v_gene: TRBV4-3
j_gene: TRBJ2-3
d_gene: TRBD1
abundance: .
CDR3aa: CASSPDRVLTDTQYF
CDR3nt: TGCGCCAGCAGCCCGGACAGGGTATTAACAGATACGCAGTATTTT

v_gene: TRBV9
j_gene: TRBJ2-1
d_gene: TRBD2
abundance: .
CDR3aa: CASSVGGRDNEQFF
CDR3nt: TGTGCCAGCAGCGTAGGCGGGAGGGACAATGAGCAGTTCTTC

v_gene: TRBV6-5
j_gene: TRBJ2-7
d_gene: TRBD1
abundance: .
CDR3aa: CASSGQGVIGEQYF
CDR3nt: TGTGCCAGCTCCGGACAGGGGGTTATCGGCGAGCAGTACTTC

v_gene: TRBV6-6
j_gene: TRBJ2-3
d_gene: TRBD1
abundance: .
CDR3aa: CASSYSETGGKDTQYF
CDR3nt: TGTGCCAGCAGTTACTCTGAAACAGGGGGGAAGGATACGCAGTATTTT

v_gene: TRBV3-1/TRBV3-2
j_gene: TRBJ2-2
d_gene: TRBD2
abundance: .
CDR3aa: CASSQVELAGVAGELFF
CDR3nt: TGTGCCAGCAGCCAAGTAGAACTAGCGGGAGTGGCCGGGGAGCTGTTTTTT

v_gene: TRBV18
j_gene: TRBJ2-3
d_gene: .
abundance: .
CDR3aa: CASSQLYGDTQYF
CDR3nt: TGTGCCAGCTCACAGTTGTACGGGGATACGCAGTATTTT

v_gene: TRBV10-2
j_gene: TRBJ1-2
d_gene: TRBD1
abundance: .
CDR3aa: CASSPDRARYGYTF
CDR3nt: TGCGCCAGCAGTCCGGACAGGGCACGCTATGGCTACACCTTC

v_gene: TRBV19
j_gene: TRBJ2-6
d_gene: .
abundance: .
CDR3aa: CASSEGRGRSGANVLTF
CDR3nt: TGTGCCAGTAGTGAGGGCCGCGGCAGATCTGGGGCCAACGTCCTGACTTTC

v_gene: TRBV6-6
j_gene: TRBJ2-7
d_gene: TRBD2
abundance: .
CDR3aa: CASSPGGLPYEQYF
CDR3nt: TGTGCCAGCAGCCCGGGAGGCCTACCGTACGAGCAGTACTTC

v_gene: TRBV7-2
j_gene: TRBJ2-5
d_gene: TRBD2
abundance: .
CDR3aa: CASSLSLHSGREETQYF
CDR3nt: TGTGCCAGCAGCTTATCGCTCCATAGCGGGAGGGAAGAGACCCAGTACTTC

v_gene: TRBV7-6
j_gene: TRBJ2-5
d_gene: TRBD2
abundance: .
CDR3aa: CASSLGGPRGGETQYF
CDR3nt: TGTGCCAGCAGCTTAGGCGGGCCCCGGGGGGGAGAGACCCAGTACTTC

v_gene: TRBV30
j_gene: TRBJ2-5
d_gene: .
abundance: .
CDR3aa: CAWSRGTEETQYF
CDR3nt: TGTGCCTGGAGTCGCGGGACGGAAGAGACCCAGTACTTC

v_gene: TRBV24-1
j_gene: TRBJ2-3
d_gene: TRBD1
abundance: .
CDR3aa: CATSDSGGATDTQYF
CDR3nt: TGTGCCACCAGTGATTCAGGGGGAGCCACAGATACGCAGTATTTT

v_gene: TRBV7-9
j_gene: TRBJ2-5
d_gene: TRBD1
abundance: once
CDR3aa: CASSRDRGETQYF
CDR3nt: TGTGCCAGCAGTCGCGACAGGGGAGAGACCCAGTACTTC